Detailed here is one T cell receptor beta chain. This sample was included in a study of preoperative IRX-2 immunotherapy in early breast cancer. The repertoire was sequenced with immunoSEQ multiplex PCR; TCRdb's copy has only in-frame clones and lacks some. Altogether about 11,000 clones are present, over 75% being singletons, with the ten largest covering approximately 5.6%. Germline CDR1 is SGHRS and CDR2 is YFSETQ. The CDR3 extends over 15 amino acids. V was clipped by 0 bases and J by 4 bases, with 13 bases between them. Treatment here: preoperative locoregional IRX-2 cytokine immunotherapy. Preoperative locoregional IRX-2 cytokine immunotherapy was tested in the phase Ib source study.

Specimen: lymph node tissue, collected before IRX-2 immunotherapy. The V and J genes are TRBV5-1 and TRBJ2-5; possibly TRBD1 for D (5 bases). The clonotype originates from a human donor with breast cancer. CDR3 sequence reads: CASSLAVTELETQYF. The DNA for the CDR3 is TGCGCCAGCAGCTTGGCCGTGACAGAATTAGAGACCCAGTACTTC.